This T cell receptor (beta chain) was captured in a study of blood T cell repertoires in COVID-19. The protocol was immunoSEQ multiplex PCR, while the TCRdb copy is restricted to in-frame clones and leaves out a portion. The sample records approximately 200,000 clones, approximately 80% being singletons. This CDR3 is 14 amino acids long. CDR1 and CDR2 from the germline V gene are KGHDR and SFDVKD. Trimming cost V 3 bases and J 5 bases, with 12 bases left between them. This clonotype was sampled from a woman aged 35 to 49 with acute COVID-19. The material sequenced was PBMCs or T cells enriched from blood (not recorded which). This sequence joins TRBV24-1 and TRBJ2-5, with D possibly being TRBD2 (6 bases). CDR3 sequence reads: CATSDIAVGETQYF. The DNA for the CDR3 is TGTGCCACCAGTGATATAGCGGTGGGGGAGACCCAGTACTTC.